A selection of T cell receptor beta chains follows, all from one sample in a study of control samples from healthy donors and cancer patients. Method: immunoSEQ multiplex PCR; TCRdb's copy keeps in-frame clones and lacks some. The sample consists of roughly 92,000 clones, 86% of them appearing once. Sequencing was performed on blood. These receptors were taken from a woman aged 50 to 65 in good health. The CDR3 runs from the conserved cysteine through the conserved F or W. D genes are given only for firm matches. Some rows have no size entry. The others give once, few or many, or a class for an expanded clone.

>.|TRBV7-2|once|TRBJ2-3
CASSPRGRGTDTQYF
TGTGCCAGCAGCCCCAGGGGTCGAGGCACAGATACGCAGTATTTT
>.|TRBV27|.|TRBJ1-1
CASSRRGATLNTEAFF
TGTGCCAGCAGCCGGCGGGGGGCCACACTAAACACTGAAGCTTTCTTT
>.|TRBV20-1|.|TRBJ2-7
CSAWYAAEQYF
TGCAGTGCTTGGTACGCGGCCGAGCAGTACTTC
>.|TRBV7-3|.|TRBJ2-3
CASSPGRGTQYF
TGTGCCAGCAGCCCGGGTCGGGGGACGCAGTATTTT
>TRBD2|TRBV4-1|.|TRBJ2-1
CASTRLAGVVNEQFF
TGCGCCAGCACAAGACTAGCGGGAGTAGTCAATGAGCAGTTCTTC
>.|TRBV12-3/TRBV12-4|.|TRBJ2-7
CASSFRRNYEQYF
TGTGCCAGCAGTTTTCGCAGAAACTACGAGCAGTACTTC
>TRBD1|TRBV7-8|.|TRBJ1-4
CASSLATGIGEKLFF
TGTGCCAGCAGCTTAGCGACAGGGATTGGTGAAAAACTGTTTTTT
>TRBD1|TRBV7-2|.|TRBJ2-5
CASSLSRGRGETQYF
TGTGCCAGCAGCTTATCCAGGGGGCGCGGGGAGACCCAGTACTTC
>TRBD1|TRBV5-1|.|TRBJ2-7
CASSLATGGHEQYF
TGCGCCAGCAGCTTGGCCACAGGGGGCCACGAGCAGTACTTC
>.|TRBV5-8|.|TRBJ1-5
CASSQKGGYYSNQPQHF
TGTGCCAGCAGCCAGAAAGGGGGATACTATAGCAATCAGCCCCAGCATTTT
>.|TRBV6-2/TRBV6-3|once|TRBJ1-6
CASSYSVVNPDSPLHF
TGTGCCAGCAGTTATTCGGTCGTCAACCCAGATTCACCCCTCCACTTT
>.|TRBV6-6|few|TRBJ1-5
CASSLEVYQPQHF
TGTGCCAGCAGTTTGGAGGTTTATCAGCCCCAGCATTTT
>.|TRBV6-5|.|TRBJ1-3
CASRRDGSSGNTIYF
TGTGCCAGCAGGCGGGACGGCAGCTCTGGAAACACCATATATTTT
>.|TRBV11-2|.|TRBJ2-1
CASSITRNEQFF
TGTGCCAGCAGCATCACTAGGAATGAGCAGTTCTTC
>.|TRBV3-1/TRBV3-2|few|TRBJ2-5
CASSQDLGSWPGTQYF
TGTGCCAGCAGCCAAGATCTGGGGAGCTGGCCGGGGACCCAGTACTTC